This TCR beta chain emerged from a study of blood T cell repertoires in COVID-19. Across the study: Spain, Italy and the United States supplied samples that represented acute and convalescent COVID-19. PBMCs, B-cell-depleted T cells, or T cells were the source of the cDNA or gDNA that made up the material.

V dropped 3 bases and J dropped 6; count of bases not matched to a gene: 16. The CDR3 loop spans 17 amino acids. Germline assignment: CDR1 SGHRS and CDR2 YFSETQ. Seattle-derived patients entered the study during active infection and were followed longitudinally. The method was immunoSEQ multiplex PCR; TCRdb's version includes in-frame clones alone and lacks a portion of them. The table has roughly 200,000 clones, 85% to 90% seen once. Sequencing was carried out using peripheral blood. The chain is built from TRBV5-1 and TRBJ2-7, with TRBD2 identical over 9 bases. This receptor was taken from a person aged 70 to 80 with COVID-19, enrolled during active disease. The chain's CDR3 is CASSSNSLAGIDSEQYF. As DNA, the CDR3 is TGCGCCAGCAGCTCAAACTCTCTAGCGGGGATTGATAGCGAGCAGTACTTC.